This TCR beta chain appears in the sequencing data of a study of shared clonotypes between healthy human individuals. Study findings and constraints: Against clonotypes common to all four donors, non-shared ones had lower generation probabilities. Incompleteness in sorted-subset sequencing, despite large depth, was shown by rarefaction. It was the few donors that limited the genetic and exposure-history diversity represented.

Naive CD8 cells lacked CD45RO, underwent positive selection for CCR7 and left out terminally differentiated effector memory CD45RA+ cells. A deep-level run was used for the assay. Using immunoSEQ multiplex PCR, the repertoire was profiled, and TCRdb retains in-frame clones only, with some absent. Of 550,000 to 600,000 clones in the sample, roughly 98% were seen once. A word on this clone: The antigen is not known. Within the sample, other DNA sequences also encode this same CDR3.

The source material was naive CD8+ T cells sorted from blood. This sequence was found in a man under 40 in good health.

CDR3 sequence (DNA): TGTGCCAGCAGCGTAGCGGGGAGTGGCTCCTACAATGAGCAGTTCTTC. The encoded protein is CASSVAGSGSYNEQFF. V usage is TRBV9 and J usage is TRBJ2-1; D is perhaps TRBD2 (5 bases). The CDR3 length is 16 residues. V lost 0 bases and J lost 0, with 10 bases in between. Germline-derived CDR1 and CDR2 are SGDLS and YYNGEE.